These 22 T cell receptor beta chains were sequenced from one sample in a study of blood T cells in healthy people across ages. The second PCR ran roughly 6 to 11 cycles with a sample-barcoded 5' primer and J-beta primers. TCRdb re-derived calls from the 5' RACE reads in MiXCR, one entry per CDR3 protein. The sample has about 1.6 million distinct CDR3 sequences, about 32% seen once. Specimen: blood. These receptors were obtained from a woman aged 30 to 39 in good health.

The rearrangement links TRBV6-1 to TRBJ2-1; 10 positions agree with TRBD2. Unmatched junction bases numbered 11, after V lost 2 bases and J lost 7 bases. Germline-derived CDR1 and CDR2 are MNHNS and SASEGT. The CDR3 extends over 17 amino acids. The CDR3 spells CASSEYSRTSGRNEQFF. Written as DNA, the CDR3 is TGTGCCAGCAGTGAATACTCGAGGACTAGCGGACGAAATGAGCAGTTCTTC.

The gene calls are TRBV7-2 and TRBJ2-3; TRBD2 agrees at 7 bases. The CDR3 spans 18 residues. Trimming removed 5 bases from V and 1 base from J; junction bases left unmatched: 15. Germline loops: CDR1 SGHTA, CDR2 FQGNSA. CDR3 DNA sequence: TGTGCCAGCAGCCCTCCCGGCGCGGGGGACTTTCGCACAGATACGCAGTATTTT. This translates into CASSPPGAGDFRTDTQYF.

This clonotype was observed a few times. The chain couples TRBV28 to TRBJ1-5; D is perhaps TRBD1 (5 bases). The CDR3 has 13 residues. Germline V gene lookup returns CDR1 MDHEN and CDR2 SYDVKM. The CDR3 DNA sequence: TGTGTCTCCTCGACAGATAGCAATCAGCCCCAGCATTTT. Amino acid sequence: CVSSTDSNQPQHF.

This clonotype was seen a handful of times. The V and J genes are TRBV28 and TRBJ2-7; the match to TRBD1 covers 11 bases. Germline CDR1 reads MDHEN; CDR2 reads SYDVKM. CDR3 length: 16 residues. V gave up 6 bases and J gave up 4 bases; unmatched junction bases: 11. Written as DNA, the CDR3 is TGTGCCAGCAGCCCCGGACAGGGGGCTTTCGTTTACGAGCAGTACTTC. Translated, it gives CASSPGQGAFVYEQYF.

V and J are TRBV27 and TRBJ1-6; TRBD1 might be the D (6 bases). In germline, CDR1 is MNHEY, CDR2 SMNVEV (reference sequence). This CDR3 contains 14 residues. V lost 6 bases and J 10 bases, leaving 16 bases between the germline ends. CDR3 protein: CASRRGGGQSPLHF. The DNA of the CDR3 is TGTGCCAGCAGGAGAGGGGGTGGGCAATCACCCCTCCACTTT.

J is TRBJ2-1 and V is TRBV7-8; 11 bases are shared with TRBD2. This CDR3 comprises 18 residues. Germline assignment: CDR1 SGHVS and CDR2 FQNEAQ. V dropped 0 bases and J dropped 7; count of bases not matched to a gene: 11. The CDR3 coding sequence is TGTGCCAGCAGCTTAGCCAGAATTAGCGGGAGGGCCTTTAATGAGCAGTTCTTC. Translation: CASSLARISGRAFNEQFF.

The table lists this clonotype with a few counts. The J gene is TRBJ1-5, the V gene TRBV2, with TRBD1 matching 7 bases. CDR3 length: 16 residues. Looked up from germline, CDR1 is SNHLY and CDR2 is FYNNEI. V shed 8 bases, J shed 0 bases, and the junction held 10 bases outside the gene matches. CDR3 DNA sequence: TGTGCCAGCCGGGACAGCGAATTATATAGCAATCAGCCCCAGCATTTT. Residues: CASRDSELYSNQPQHF.

Points on this clonotype: Germline and junction disagree at one end, which may indicate a read error. This rearrangement joins TRBV10-3 to TRBJ2-1; perhaps TRBD1 as D (5 bases). Germline CDR1 is ENHRY and CDR2 is SYGVKD. There are 13 residues in the CDR3. CDR3 protein: CAIRVTGDSEHFF. CDR3 coding DNA: TGTGCCATCAGAGTGACTGGCGACAGTGAGCATTTCTTC.

CDR3 sequence: CASSPMTGTRVSYEQYF. CDR3 bases: TGTGCCAGCAGCCCAATGACCGGGACTAGGGTCTCCTACGAGCAGTACTTC. This rearrangement joins TRBV3-1 to TRBJ2-7; 8 bases are a match to TRBD2. Germline V gene data show CDR1 as LGHDT and CDR2 as YNNKEL (reference sequence). Trimming at V came to 4 bases and at J to 0 bases, leaving 11 bases not matched to a gene. This CDR3 contains 17 residues.

The chain links TRBV6-5 to TRBJ1-2; 7 bases line up with TRBD1. The CDR3 length is 13 residues. Germline values: CDR1 MNHEY, CDR2 SVGAGI. The V segment lost 5 bases and the J segment 10 bases; nucleotides outside the gene matches: 10. The CDR3 spells CASSLDRLGLYTF. The CDR3, as DNA: TGTGCCAGCAGTCTGGACAGGCTGGGTCTCTACACCTTC.

This clonotype was counted only a few times. The chain employs TRBV12-3 or TRBV12-4 and TRBJ2-7; TRBD2 agrees at 12 bases. J lost 6 bases, V lost 8 bases, and 5 bases had no gene match. CDR3 length: 13 amino acids. As DNA, the CDR3 is TGTGCCAGCCGACTAGCGGGAGCGAGCGAGCAGTACTTC. It is translated as CASRLAGASEQYF.

The chain couples TRBV3-1 to TRBJ1-2, with D unresolved. The CDR3 extends over 15 amino acids. With 3 bases removed from V and 6 bases from J, the gap between germline ends came to 17 bases. Per germline, CDR1 LGHDT and CDR2 YNNKEL (reference sequence). CDR3 coding DNA: TGTGCCAGCAGCCATTTGGCACAGCATTCGGATGGCTACACCTTC. This gives the protein CASSHLAQHSDGYTF.

This clonotype was seen at least ten times. The CDR3 sequence is CSARPLMALATDTQYF. In nucleotides, the CDR3 is TGCAGTGCTAGACCCCTGATGGCTCTAGCGACAGATACGCAGTATTTT. The V gene is TRBV20-1, the J gene TRBJ2-3, with D possibly TRBD2 on 6 matching bases. V dropped 2 bases and J dropped 3 bases, with 18 bases sitting between them. CDR3 length: 16 residues. Germline loops: CDR1 DFQATT, CDR2 SNEGSKA (reference sequence).

CDR3 sequence (DNA): TGTGCCAGCAGTTTGCCGCAGGGTTCCCAAGAGACCCAGTACTTC. Protein sequence: CASSLPQGSQETQYF. This chain connects TRBV28 to TRBJ2-5; D might be TRBD1 (5 bases). V was pared by 3 bases and J by 1 base, with 12 bases between. The CDR3 is made up of 15 amino acids. Germline values: CDR1 MDHEN, CDR2 SYDVKM.

This clonotype turned up a few times. This chain links TRBV7-2 with TRBJ2-1; D might be TRBD2 (6 bases). V gave up 4 bases and J gave up 10 bases, with 14 bases separating them. Per the germline V gene, CDR1 is SGHTA and CDR2 is FQGNSA. The CDR3 extends over 13 amino acids. CDR3 sequence reads: CASSSPGVAEQFF. The CDR3 DNA reads TGTGCCAGCAGCTCCCCGGGGGTAGCGGAGCAGTTCTTC.

This clonotype appeared a few times. The gene calls are TRBV7-8 and TRBJ2-7; TRBD1 might be the D (5 bases). The germline gives CDR1 SGHVS, CDR2 FQNEAQ. The ends were cut back, 4 bases at V and 6 bases at J, with 25 bases in the middle. CDR3 length equals 17 residues. The CDR3 spells CASSSRIPQGKVSEQYF. DNA of the CDR3: TGTGCCAGCAGCTCCCGCATCCCTCAGGGTAAAGTTTCCGAGCAGTACTTC.

This clonotype appeared a few times. The V call is TRBV3-1, the J call TRBJ2-3; 7 bases agree with TRBD2. The CDR3 contains 18 residues. J was trimmed by 4 bases and V by 0 bases; bases with no gene match: 13. Germline CDR1 is LGHDT and CDR2 is YNNKEL (reference sequence). The DNA of the CDR3 is TGTGCCAGCAGCCAAGATTTCTGGCGGGAGAGGTATGCAGATACGCAGTATTTT. Translation: CASSQDFWRERYADTQYF.

This chain uses TRBV10-3 with TRBJ2-1; 9 nucleotides line up with TRBD1. The CDR3 totals 16 residues. The V gene's germline CDR1 is ENHRY and CDR2 SYGVKD. V was pared by 3 bases and J by 5 bases, with 8 bases of the junction left unmatched. CDR3 in amino acids: CAISEGTGKGNNEQFF. The CDR3 DNA sequence: TGTGCCATCAGTGAAGGGACAGGGAAGGGGAACAATGAGCAGTTCTTC.

This chain links TRBV15 with TRBJ2-7; D gene uncertain. Near its end, the DNA agrees better with TRBJ2-5, so the J call may be wrong. This CDR3 has 12 amino acids. Germline loops: CDR1 LNHNV, CDR2 YYDKDF (reference sequence). CDR3 protein: CATSSREGTQYF. The CDR3 DNA is TGTGCCACCAGCAGCCGAGAAGGGACCCAGTACTTC.

A few counts support this clonotype. One end of the junction is discordant with germline, which a read error may explain. V and J are TRBV2 and TRBJ2-7, with unresolved D. Germline values: CDR1 SNHLY, CDR2 FYNNEI. The CDR3 contains 14 residues. The DNA of the CDR3 is TGTGCCAGCAGTGGCCTGGGCTACTCCTACGTGCAGTACTTC. Translated, it gives CASSGLGYSYVQYF.

This clonotype was picked up many times. The V call is TRBV20-1, the J call TRBJ2-3, with 8 bases matching TRBD2. V shed 3 bases and J 4 bases; nucleotides not matched to a gene: 9. Germline lookup yields CDR1 DFQATT and CDR2 SNEGSKA (reference sequence). This CDR3 spans 15 amino acids. CDR3 amino acids: CSASRSGGGADTQYF. The CDR3 bases are TGCAGTGCTAGCCGTTCGGGAGGGGGGGCAGATACGCAGTATTTT.

The chain has TRBV7-8 and TRBJ1-1, with D perhaps matching TRBD1 (6 bases). Trimming left V 4 bases short and J 5 bases short, with 26 bases between. Germline lookup yields CDR1 SGHVS and CDR2 FQNEAQ. CDR3 length equals 18 residues. CDR3 in amino acids: CASSSSRPTAGVWTEAFF. The CDR3, as DNA: TGTGCCAGCAGCTCTTCCCGACCCACGGCAGGGGTCTGGACTGAAGCTTTCTTT.